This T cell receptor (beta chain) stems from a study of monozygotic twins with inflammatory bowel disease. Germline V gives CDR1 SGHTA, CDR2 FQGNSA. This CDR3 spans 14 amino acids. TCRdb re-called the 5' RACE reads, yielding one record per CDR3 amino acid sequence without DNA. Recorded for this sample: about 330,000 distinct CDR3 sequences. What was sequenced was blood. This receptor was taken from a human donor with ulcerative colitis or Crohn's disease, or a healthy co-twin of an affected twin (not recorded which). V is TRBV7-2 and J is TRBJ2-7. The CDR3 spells CASSLRRLRDEQYF.